This T cell receptor beta chain is from a study of glioma-infiltrating T cells after dendritic cell vaccination. Study-wide points: Survival was not directly related to TCR clonality in these patients.

Method: immunoSEQ multiplex PCR; TCRdb's copy keeps in-frame clones and lacks some. The repertoire holds tens of thousands of clones, over 65% seen once, with about 2.9% in the top ten. All glioblastoma patients lacked an isocitrate dehydrogenase mutation. This CDR3 spans 12 amino acids. Per germline, CDR1 GTSNPN and CDR2 SVGIG (reference sequence). Trimming shortened V by 5 bases and J by 6 bases, and 13 bases separated the two germline ends. Notes on this clone: Its cognate antigen is unknown.

This chain uses TRBV30 with TRBJ1-2, with TRBD1 as a possible D gene (5 bases). This receptor was obtained from a human donor with glioblastoma. Here the sequenced sample was blood, taken before dendritic cell vaccination. Written as DNA, the CDR3 is TGTGCCTGGGAGAGTCCGGGGGATGGCTACACCTTC. Translated, it gives CAWESPGDGYTF.